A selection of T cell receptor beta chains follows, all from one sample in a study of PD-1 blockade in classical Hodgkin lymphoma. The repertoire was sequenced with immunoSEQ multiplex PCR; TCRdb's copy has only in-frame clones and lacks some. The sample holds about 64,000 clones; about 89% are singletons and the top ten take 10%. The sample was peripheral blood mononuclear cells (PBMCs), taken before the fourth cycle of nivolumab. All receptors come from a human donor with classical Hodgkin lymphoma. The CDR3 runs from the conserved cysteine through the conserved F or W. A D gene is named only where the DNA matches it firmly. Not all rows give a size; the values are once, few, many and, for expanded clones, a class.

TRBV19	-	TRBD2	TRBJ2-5	TGTGCCAGTAGTAGGACTAGCGGGGGTACCGAGACCCAGTACTTC	CASSRTSGGTETQYF
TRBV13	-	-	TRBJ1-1	TGTGCCAGCAGCGACCGACAGGTGAAGGAAGCTTTCTTT	CASSDRQVKEAFF
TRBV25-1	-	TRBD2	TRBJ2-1	TGTGCCAGCAGTGATTCTCTGCGGGGGGGAACATACAATGAGCAGTTCTTC	CASSDSLRGGTYNEQFF
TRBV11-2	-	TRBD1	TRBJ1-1	TGTGCCAGCAGCACCCACCGGGACAGAGACACTGAAGCTTTCTTT	CASSTHRDRDTEAFF
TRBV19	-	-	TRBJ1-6	TGTGCCAGTAGTATGGTTCCCGGACAGACTAATTCACCCCTCCACTTT	CASSMVPGQTNSPLHF
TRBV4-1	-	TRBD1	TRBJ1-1	TGCGCCAGCAGCCATATTCCGGGACAGGGAGGGACTGAAGCTTTCTTT	CASSHIPGQGGTEAFF
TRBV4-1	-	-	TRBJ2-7	TGCGCCAGCAGCCACCGGGGGACTTTCGCCTACGAGCAGTACTTC	CASSHRGTFAYEQYF
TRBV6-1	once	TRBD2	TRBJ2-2	TGTGCCAGCAGCGCCTGGGAGGGGCACACCGGGGAGCTGTTTTTT	CASSAWEGHTGELFF
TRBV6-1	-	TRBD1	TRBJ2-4	TGTGCCAGCAGTGAGGCAGGGGGAGCCAAAAACATTCAGTACTTC	CASSEAGGAKNIQYF
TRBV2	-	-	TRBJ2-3	TGTGCCAGCAGCGGCCCCGTCTCACATACGCAGTATTTT	CASSGPVSHTQYF
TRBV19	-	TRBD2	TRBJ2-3	TGTGCCAGCCAGCGGGGGGGCGAAGATACGCAGTATTTT	CASQRGGEDTQYF
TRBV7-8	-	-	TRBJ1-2	TGTGCCAGCAGCAACCCACAGGGAGGGGGCTACACCTTC	CASSNPQGGGYTF